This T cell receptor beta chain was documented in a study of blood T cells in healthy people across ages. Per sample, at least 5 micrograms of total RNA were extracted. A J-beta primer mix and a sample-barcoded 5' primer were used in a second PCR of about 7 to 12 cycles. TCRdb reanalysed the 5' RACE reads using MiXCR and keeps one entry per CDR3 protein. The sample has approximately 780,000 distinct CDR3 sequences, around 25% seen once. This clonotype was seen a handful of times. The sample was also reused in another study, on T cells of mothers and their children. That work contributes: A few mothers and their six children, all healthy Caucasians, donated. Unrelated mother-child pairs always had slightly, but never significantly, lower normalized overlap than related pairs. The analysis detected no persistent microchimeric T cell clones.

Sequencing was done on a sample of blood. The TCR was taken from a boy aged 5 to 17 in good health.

CDR3 amino acids: CSARRDSSNEKLFF. The CDR3, as DNA: TGCAGTGCTAGAAGGGACAGTTCTAATGAAAAACTGTTTTTT. V gene TRBV20-1 combines with J gene TRBJ1-4; 7 nucleotides align to TRBD1. The CDR3 is 14 amino acids. Germline V gene sequence: CDR1 DFQATT, CDR2 SNEGSKA (reference sequence). Germline trimming cut 2 bases from V and 3 bases from J; bases unmatched to any gene: 3.